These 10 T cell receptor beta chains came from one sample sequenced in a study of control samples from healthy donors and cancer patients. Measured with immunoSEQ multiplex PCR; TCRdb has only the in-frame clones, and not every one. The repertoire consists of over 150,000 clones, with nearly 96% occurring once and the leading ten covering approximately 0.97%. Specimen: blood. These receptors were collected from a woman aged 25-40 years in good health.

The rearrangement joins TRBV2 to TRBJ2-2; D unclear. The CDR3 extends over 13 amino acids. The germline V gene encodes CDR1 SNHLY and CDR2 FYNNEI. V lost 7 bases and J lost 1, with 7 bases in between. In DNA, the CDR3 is TGTGCCAGCAACACGGTGAACACCGGGGAGCTGTTTTTT. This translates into CASNTVNTGELFF. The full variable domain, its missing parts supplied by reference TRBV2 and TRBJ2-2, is EPEVTQTPSHQVTQMGQEVILRCVPISNHLYFYWYRQILGQKVEFLVSFYNNEISEKSEIFDDQFSVERPDGSNFTLKIRSTKLEDSAMYFCASNTVNTGELFFGEGSRLTVL.

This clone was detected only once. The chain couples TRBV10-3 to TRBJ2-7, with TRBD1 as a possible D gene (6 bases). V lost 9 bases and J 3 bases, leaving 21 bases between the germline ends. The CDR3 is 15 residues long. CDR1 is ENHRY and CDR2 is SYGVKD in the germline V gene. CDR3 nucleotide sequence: TGTGCCATTACCAACGAGACAGGATTTTACTACGAGCAGTACTTC. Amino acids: CAITNETGFYYEQYF.

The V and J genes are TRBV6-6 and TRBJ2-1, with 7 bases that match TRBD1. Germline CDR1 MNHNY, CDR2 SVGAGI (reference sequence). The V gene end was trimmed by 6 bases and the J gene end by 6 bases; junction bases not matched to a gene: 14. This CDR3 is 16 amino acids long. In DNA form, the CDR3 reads TGTGCCAGCAGAAACCCCCCCGGACAGGTCGGCAATGAGCAGTTCTTC. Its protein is CASRNPPGQVGNEQFF.

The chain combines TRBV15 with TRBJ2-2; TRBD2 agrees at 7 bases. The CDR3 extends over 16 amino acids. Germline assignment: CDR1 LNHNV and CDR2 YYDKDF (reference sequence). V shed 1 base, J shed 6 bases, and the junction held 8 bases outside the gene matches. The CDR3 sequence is CATSRGGRTGPGELFF. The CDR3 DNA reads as TGTGCCACCAGCAGAGGCGGGAGAACTGGTCCCGGGGAGCTGTTTTTT.

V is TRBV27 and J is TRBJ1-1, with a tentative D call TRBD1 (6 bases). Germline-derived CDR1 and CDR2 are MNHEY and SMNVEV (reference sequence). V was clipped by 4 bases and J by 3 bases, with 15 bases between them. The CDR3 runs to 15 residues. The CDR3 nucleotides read TGTGCCAGCAGTTCCTCCAAGACAGGATACACTGAAGCTTTCTTT. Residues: CASSSSKTGYTEAFF.

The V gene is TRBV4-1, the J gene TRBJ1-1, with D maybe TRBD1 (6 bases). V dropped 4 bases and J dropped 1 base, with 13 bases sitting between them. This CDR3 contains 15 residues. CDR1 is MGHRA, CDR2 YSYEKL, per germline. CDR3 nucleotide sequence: TGCGCCAGCAGCCCGTGGACAGCTCGGAACACTGAAGCTTTCTTT. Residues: CASSPWTARNTEAFF.

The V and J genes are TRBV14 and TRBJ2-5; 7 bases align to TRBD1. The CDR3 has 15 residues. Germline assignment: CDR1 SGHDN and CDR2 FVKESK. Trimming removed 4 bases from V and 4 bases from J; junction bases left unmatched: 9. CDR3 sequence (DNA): TGTGCCAGCAGCCCCCAAAGGGGGCTTGCAGAGACCCAGTACTTC. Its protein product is CASSPQRGLAETQYF.

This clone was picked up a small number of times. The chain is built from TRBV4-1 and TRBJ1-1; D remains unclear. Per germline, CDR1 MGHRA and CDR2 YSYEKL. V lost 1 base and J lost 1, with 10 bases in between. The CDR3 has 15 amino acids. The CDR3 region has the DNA TGCGCCAGCAGCCAAGTCGGGAGTGAGAACACTGAAGCTTTCTTT. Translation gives CASSQVGSENTEAFF.

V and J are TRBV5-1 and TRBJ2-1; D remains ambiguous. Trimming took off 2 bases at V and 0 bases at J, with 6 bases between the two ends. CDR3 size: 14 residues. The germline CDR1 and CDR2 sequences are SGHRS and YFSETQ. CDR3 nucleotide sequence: TGCGCCAGCAGCTTTCTTAGCTCCTACAATGAGCAGTTCTTC. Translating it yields CASSFLSSYNEQFF.

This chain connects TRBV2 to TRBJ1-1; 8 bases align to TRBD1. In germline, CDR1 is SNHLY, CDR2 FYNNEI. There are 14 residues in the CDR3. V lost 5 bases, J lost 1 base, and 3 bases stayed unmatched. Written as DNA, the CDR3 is TGTGCCAGCAGTAACGGACAGGGGAACACTGAAGCTTTCTTT. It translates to CASSNGQGNTEAFF.